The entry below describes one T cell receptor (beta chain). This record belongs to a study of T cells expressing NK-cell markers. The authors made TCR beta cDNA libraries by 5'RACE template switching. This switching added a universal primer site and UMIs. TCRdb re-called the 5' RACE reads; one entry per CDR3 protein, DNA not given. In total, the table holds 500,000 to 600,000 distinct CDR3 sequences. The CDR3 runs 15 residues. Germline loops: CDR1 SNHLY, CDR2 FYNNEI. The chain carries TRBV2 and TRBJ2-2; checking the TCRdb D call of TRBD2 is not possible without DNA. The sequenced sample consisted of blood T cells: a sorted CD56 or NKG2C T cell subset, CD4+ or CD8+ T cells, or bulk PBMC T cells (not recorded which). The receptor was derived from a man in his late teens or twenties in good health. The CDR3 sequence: CASSEVAGNTGELFF.